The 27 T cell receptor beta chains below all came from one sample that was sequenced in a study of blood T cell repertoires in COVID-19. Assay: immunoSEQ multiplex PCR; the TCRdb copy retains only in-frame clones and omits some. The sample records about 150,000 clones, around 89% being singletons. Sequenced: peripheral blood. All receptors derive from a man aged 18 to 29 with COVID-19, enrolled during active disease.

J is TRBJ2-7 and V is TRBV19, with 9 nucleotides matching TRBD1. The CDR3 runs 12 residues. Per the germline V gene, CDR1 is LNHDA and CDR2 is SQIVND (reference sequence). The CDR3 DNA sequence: TGTCCTCCTAGGACAGGGGAGAAAGAGCAGTACTTC. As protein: CPPRTGEKEQYF.

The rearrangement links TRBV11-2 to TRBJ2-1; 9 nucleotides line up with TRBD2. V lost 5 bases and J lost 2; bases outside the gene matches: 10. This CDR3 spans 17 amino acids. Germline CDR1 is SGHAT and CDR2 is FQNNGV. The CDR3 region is CASSPIAGAGAYNEQFF. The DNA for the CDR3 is TGTGCCAGCAGCCCAATAGCGGGAGCAGGGGCCTACAATGAGCAGTTCTTC.

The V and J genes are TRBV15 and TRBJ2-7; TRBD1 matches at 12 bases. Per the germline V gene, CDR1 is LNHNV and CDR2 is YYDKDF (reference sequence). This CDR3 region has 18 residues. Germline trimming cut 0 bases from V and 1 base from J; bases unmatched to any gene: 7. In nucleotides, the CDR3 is TGTGCCACCAGCAGAGATCGGGGACAGGGGGCCAGTTCCTACGAGCAGTACTTC. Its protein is CATSRDRGQGASSYEQYF.

CDR3 sequence reads: CASSSQGLSYNEQFF. DNA for the CDR3: TGTGCCAGCAGCTCGCAGGGTCTCTCCTACAATGAGCAGTTCTTC. The chain employs TRBV5-6 and TRBJ2-1; D is perhaps TRBD1 (5 bases). The CDR3 contains 15 residues. V was clipped by 3 bases and J by 0 bases, with 10 bases between them. Germline assignment: CDR1 SGHDT and CDR2 YYEEEE.

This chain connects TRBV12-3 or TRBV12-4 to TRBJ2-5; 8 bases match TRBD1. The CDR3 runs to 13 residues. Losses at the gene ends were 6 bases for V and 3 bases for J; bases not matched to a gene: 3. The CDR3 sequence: CASRGQGEETQYF. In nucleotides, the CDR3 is TGTGCCAGCAGAGGACAGGGAGAAGAGACCCAGTACTTC.

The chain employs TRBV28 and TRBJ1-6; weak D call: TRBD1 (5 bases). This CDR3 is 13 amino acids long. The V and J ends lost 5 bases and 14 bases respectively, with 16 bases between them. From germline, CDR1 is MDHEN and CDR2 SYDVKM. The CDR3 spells CASSDLGPSALHF. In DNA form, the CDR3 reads TGTGCCAGCAGTGATTTGGGGCCCTCGGCCCTCCACTTT.

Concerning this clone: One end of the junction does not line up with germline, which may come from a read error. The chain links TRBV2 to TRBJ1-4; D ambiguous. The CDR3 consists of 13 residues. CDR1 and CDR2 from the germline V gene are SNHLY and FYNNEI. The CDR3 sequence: CAAGEAVNEKLLF. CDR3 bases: TGTGCCGCCGGAGAGGCCGTTAATGAAAAACTGCTTTTT.

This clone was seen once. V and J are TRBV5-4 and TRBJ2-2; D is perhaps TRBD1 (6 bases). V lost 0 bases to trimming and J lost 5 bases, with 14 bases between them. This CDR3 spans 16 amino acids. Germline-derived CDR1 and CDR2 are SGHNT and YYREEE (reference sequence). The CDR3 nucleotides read TGTGCCAGCAGCTTGGGGTCATACGGACAGACCGGGGAGCTGTTTTTT. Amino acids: CASSLGSYGQTGELFF.

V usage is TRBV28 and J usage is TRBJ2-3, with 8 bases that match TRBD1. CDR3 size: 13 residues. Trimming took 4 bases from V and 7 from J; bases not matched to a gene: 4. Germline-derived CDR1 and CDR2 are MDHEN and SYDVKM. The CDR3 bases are TGTGCCAGCAGTTCCCACAGGGGGAATACGCAGTATTTT. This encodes CASSSHRGNTQYF.

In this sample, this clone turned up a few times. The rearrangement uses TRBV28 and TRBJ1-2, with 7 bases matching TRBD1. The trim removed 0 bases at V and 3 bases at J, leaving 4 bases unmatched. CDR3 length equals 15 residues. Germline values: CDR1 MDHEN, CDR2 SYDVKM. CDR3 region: CASSLWDTGDYGYTF. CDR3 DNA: TGTGCCAGCAGTTTATGGGATACAGGGGACTATGGCTACACCTTC.

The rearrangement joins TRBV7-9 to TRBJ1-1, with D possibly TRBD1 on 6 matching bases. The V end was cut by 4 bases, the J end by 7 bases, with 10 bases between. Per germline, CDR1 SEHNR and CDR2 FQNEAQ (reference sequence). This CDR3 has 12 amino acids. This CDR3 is CASSSTGLEAFF. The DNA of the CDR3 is TGTGCCAGCAGCTCAACAGGGCTTGAAGCTTTCTTT.

The chain's CDR3 is CASSLLGGVETQYF. DNA of the CDR3: TGTGCCAGCAGCCTGTTAGGGGGTGTAGAGACCCAGTACTTC. This sequence joins TRBV11-2 and TRBJ2-5; possibly TRBD1 for D (6 bases). The CDR3 consists of 14 residues. Germline-derived CDR1 and CDR2 are SGHAT and FQNNGV. V was pared by 5 bases and J by 4 bases, with 14 bases between.

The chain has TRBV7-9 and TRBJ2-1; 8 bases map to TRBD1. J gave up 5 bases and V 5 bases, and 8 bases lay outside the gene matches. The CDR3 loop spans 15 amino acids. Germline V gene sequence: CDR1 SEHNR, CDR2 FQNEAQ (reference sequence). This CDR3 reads CASSRWDRMNNEQFF. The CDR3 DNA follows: TGTGCCAGCAGCAGGTGGGACAGGATGAACAATGAGCAGTTCTTC.

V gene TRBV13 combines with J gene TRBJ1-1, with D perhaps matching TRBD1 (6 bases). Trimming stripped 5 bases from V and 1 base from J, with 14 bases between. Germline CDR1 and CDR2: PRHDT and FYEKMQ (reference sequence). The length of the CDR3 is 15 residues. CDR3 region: CASSTAQGPNTEAFF. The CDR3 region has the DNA TGTGCCAGCAGCACCGCACAGGGTCCGAACACTGAAGCTTTCTTT.

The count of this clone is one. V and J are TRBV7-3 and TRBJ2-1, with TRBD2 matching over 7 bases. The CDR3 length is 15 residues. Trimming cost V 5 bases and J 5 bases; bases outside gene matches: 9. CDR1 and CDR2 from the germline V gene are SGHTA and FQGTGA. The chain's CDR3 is CASSPTGTNNNEQFF. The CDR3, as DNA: TGTGCCAGCAGCCCGACCGGGACTAACAACAATGAGCAGTTCTTC. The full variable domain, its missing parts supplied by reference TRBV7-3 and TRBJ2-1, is GAGVSQTPSNKVTEKGKYVELRCDPISGHTALYWYRQSLGQGPEFLIYFQGTGAADDSGLPNDRFFAVRPEGSVSTLKIQRTERGDSAVYLCASSPTGTNNNEQFFGPGTRLTVL.

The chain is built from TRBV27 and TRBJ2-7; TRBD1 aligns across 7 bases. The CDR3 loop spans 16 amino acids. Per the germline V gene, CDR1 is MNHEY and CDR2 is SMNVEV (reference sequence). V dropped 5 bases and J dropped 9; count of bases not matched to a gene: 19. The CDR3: CASSDPGTEGSRGQYF. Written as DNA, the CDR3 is TGTGCCAGCAGTGACCCCGGGACAGAGGGGTCTCGGGGGCAGTACTTC.

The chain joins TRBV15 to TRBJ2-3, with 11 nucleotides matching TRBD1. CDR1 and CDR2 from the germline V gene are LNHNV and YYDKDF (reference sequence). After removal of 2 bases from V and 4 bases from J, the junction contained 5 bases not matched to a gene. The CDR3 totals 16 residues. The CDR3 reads CATSRRTGGGADTQYF. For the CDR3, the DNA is TGTGCCACCAGCAGAAGGACAGGGGGCGGGGCAGATACGCAGTATTTT. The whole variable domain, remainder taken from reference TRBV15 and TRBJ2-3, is DAMVIQNPRYQVTQFGKPVTLSCSQTLNHNVMYWYQQKSSQAPKLLFHYYDKDFNNEADTPDNFQSRRPNTSFCFLDIRSPGLGDTAMYLCATSRRTGGGADTQYFGPGTRLTVL.

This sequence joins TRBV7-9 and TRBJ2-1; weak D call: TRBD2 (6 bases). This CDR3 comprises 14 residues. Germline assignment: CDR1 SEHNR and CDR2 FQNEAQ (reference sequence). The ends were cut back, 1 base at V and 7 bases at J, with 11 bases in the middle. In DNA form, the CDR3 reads TGTGCCAGCAGCTTAGGCAGGGAGGTGAATGAGCAGTTCTTC. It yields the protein CASSLGREVNEQFF.

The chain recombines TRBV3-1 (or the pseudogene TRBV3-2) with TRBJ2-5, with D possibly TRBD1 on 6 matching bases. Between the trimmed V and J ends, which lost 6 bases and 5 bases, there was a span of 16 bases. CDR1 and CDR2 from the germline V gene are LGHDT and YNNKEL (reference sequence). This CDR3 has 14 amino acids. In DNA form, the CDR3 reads TGTGCCAGCAGTCTCAGACCAGGGGTGGAGACCCAGTACTTC. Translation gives CASSLRPGVETQYF.

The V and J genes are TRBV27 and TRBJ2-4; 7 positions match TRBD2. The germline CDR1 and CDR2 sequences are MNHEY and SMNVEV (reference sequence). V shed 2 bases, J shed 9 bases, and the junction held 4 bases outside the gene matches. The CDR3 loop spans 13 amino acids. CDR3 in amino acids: CASSLNPSGIQYF. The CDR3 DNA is TGTGCCAGCAGTTTAAACCCTAGCGGCATTCAGTACTTC.

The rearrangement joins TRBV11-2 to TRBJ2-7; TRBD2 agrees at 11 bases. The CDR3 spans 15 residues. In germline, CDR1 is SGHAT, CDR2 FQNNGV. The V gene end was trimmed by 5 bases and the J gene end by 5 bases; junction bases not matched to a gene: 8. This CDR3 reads CASSRLAGSNHEQYF. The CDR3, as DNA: TGTGCCAGCAGCCGACTAGCGGGATCAAACCACGAGCAGTACTTC.

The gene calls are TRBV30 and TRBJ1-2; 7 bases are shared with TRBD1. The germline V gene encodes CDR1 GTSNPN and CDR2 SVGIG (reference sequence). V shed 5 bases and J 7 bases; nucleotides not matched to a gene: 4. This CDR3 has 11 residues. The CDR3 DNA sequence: TGTGCCTGGGTAGGGGGCGGTGGCTACACCTTC. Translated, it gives CAWVGGGGYTF.

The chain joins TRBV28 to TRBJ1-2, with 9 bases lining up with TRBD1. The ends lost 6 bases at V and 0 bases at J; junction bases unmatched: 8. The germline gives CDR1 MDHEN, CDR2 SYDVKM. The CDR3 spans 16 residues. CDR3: CASSLQGARPNYGYTF. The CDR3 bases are TGTGCCAGCAGCTTACAGGGGGCGAGACCTAACTATGGCTACACCTTC.

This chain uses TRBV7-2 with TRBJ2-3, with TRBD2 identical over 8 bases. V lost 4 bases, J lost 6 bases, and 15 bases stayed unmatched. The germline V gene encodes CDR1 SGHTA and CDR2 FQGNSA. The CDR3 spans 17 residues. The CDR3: CASSWFGTRHSGDTQYF. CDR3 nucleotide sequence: TGTGCCAGCAGCTGGTTTGGGACTAGGCATTCCGGTGATACGCAGTATTTT.

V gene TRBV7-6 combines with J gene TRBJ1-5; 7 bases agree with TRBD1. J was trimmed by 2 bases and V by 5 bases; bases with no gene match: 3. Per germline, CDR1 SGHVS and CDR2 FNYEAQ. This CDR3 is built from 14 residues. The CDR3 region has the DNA TGTGCCAGCAGCGATGGGACAGGCAATCAGCCCCAGCATTTT. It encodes CASSDGTGNQPQHF.

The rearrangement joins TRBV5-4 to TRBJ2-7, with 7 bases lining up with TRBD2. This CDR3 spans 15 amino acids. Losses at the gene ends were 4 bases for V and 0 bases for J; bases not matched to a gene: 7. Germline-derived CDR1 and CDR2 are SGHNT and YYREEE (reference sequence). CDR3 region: CASSERDGSSYEQYF. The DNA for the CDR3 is TGTGCCAGCAGCGAGCGGGACGGGAGCTCCTACGAGCAGTACTTC.

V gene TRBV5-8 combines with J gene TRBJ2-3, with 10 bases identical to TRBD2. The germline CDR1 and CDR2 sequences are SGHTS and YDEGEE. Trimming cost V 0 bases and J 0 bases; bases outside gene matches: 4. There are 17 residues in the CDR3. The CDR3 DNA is TGTGCCAGCAGCTTGGGACTAGCGGGCACTAGCACAGATACGCAGTATTTT. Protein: CASSLGLAGTSTDTQYF.